This T cell receptor beta chain is drawn from a study of T cell repertoires in cytomegalovirus infection. Comment on this clonotype: Antigen unknown.

TCRdb reprocessed the reads with MiXCR, giving one entry per CDR3 protein. Of 100,000 to 150,000 distinct CDR3 sequences listed, over 25% were seen once; the top ten hold roughly three fifths. The CDR3 has 16 residues. CDR1 SGHVS and CDR2 FQNEAQ come from the germline V gene. V was cut by 2 bases and J by 0 bases, with 11 bases left in between. The J gene is TRBJ2-1, the V gene TRBV7-8; tentatively, D is TRBD2 (5 bases). This receptor was identified in a human donor in good health (CMV status not recorded). Some clones in this sample may be carry-over from other donors' samples. The sequencing used CD8+ T cells from cultured PBMCs, collected from culture after CMV antigen stimulation. CDR3 protein: CASSLLPGSSYNEQFF. In DNA form, the CDR3 reads TGTGCCAGCAGCTTACTTCCGGGGAGCTCCTACAATGAGCAGTTCTTC. Full variable domain (outside the CDR3, taken from reference TRBV7-8 and TRBJ2-1): GAGVSQSPRYKVAKRGQDVALRCDPISGHVSLFWYQQALGQGPEFLTYFQNEAQLDKSGLPSDRFFAERPEGSVSTLKIQRTQQEDSAVYLCASSLLPGSSYNEQFFGPGTRLTVL.